The present entry profiles one TCR beta chain with its context. These data are taken from a study of blood T cell repertoires in COVID-19. Profiling relied on immunoSEQ multiplex PCR, and the TCRdb table lists in-frame clones only, not all of them. The data contain about 250,000 clones, 75% to 90% of them singletons. The receptor's source is a woman between 40 and 50 years old who had recovered from COVID-19. Sequencing was done on a sample of peripheral blood.

The CDR3 DNA is TGCAGTGCTAGTTTTGGAGGGTTTTTCAATGGCTACACCTTC. The encoded protein is CSASFGGFFNGYTF. The genes are TRBV20-1 and TRBJ1-2; D is unresolved. Trimming took 3 bases from V and 6 from J, leaving 17 bases between them. CDR3 length equals 14 residues. Germline CDR1 reads DFQATT; CDR2 reads SNEGSKA (reference sequence).